Here is one T cell receptor (beta chain) with its context. Measured with immunoSEQ multiplex PCR; TCRdb has only the in-frame clones, and not every one. The sample records 250,000 to 350,000 clones, around 90% being singletons. The trim removed 2 bases at V and 2 bases at J, leaving 5 bases unmatched. Germline V CDR1 and CDR2: SGHTA, FQGTGA. The CDR3 length is 17 residues. This record belongs to a study of blood T cell repertoires in COVID-19. The specimen sequenced was PBMCs or T cells enriched from blood (not recorded which). The receptor was derived from a woman in her fifties or sixties in a cohort exposed to, infected with or recovered from COVID-19 (not recorded which). This chain links TRBV7-3 with TRBJ2-3; 12 nucleotides line up with TRBD2. The CDR3 loop is CASSLASGGDLTDTQYF. As DNA, the CDR3 is TGTGCCAGCAGCTTAGCTAGCGGGGGGGATCTCACAGATACGCAGTATTTT.